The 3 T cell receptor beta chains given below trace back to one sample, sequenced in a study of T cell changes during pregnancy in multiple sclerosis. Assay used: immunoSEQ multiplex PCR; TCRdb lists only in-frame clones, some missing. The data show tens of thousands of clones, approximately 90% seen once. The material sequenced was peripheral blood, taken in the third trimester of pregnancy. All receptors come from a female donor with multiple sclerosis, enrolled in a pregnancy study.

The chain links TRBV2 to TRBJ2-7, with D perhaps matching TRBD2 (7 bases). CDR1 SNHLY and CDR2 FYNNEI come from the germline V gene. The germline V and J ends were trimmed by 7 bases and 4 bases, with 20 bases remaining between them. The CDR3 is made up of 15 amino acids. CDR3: CASKGGRSVSYEQYF. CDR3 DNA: TGTGCCAGCAAGGGGGGGCGCTCGGTCAGTTACGAGCAGTACTTC.

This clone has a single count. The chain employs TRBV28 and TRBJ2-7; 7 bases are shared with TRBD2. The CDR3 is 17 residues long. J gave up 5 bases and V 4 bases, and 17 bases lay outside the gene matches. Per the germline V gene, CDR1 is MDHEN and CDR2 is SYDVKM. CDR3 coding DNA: TGTGCCAGCAGTTCCATCTCCGGGGGGACGACCCGTGACGAGCAGTACTTC. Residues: CASSSISGGTTRDEQYF.

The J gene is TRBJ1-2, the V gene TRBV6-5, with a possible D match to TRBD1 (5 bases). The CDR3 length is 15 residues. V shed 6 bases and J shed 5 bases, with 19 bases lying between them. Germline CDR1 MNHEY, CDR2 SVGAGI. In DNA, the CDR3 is TGTGCCAGCAGCCGACGGAGATGGGAGGGGTATGGCTACACCTTC. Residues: CASSRRRWEGYGYTF.